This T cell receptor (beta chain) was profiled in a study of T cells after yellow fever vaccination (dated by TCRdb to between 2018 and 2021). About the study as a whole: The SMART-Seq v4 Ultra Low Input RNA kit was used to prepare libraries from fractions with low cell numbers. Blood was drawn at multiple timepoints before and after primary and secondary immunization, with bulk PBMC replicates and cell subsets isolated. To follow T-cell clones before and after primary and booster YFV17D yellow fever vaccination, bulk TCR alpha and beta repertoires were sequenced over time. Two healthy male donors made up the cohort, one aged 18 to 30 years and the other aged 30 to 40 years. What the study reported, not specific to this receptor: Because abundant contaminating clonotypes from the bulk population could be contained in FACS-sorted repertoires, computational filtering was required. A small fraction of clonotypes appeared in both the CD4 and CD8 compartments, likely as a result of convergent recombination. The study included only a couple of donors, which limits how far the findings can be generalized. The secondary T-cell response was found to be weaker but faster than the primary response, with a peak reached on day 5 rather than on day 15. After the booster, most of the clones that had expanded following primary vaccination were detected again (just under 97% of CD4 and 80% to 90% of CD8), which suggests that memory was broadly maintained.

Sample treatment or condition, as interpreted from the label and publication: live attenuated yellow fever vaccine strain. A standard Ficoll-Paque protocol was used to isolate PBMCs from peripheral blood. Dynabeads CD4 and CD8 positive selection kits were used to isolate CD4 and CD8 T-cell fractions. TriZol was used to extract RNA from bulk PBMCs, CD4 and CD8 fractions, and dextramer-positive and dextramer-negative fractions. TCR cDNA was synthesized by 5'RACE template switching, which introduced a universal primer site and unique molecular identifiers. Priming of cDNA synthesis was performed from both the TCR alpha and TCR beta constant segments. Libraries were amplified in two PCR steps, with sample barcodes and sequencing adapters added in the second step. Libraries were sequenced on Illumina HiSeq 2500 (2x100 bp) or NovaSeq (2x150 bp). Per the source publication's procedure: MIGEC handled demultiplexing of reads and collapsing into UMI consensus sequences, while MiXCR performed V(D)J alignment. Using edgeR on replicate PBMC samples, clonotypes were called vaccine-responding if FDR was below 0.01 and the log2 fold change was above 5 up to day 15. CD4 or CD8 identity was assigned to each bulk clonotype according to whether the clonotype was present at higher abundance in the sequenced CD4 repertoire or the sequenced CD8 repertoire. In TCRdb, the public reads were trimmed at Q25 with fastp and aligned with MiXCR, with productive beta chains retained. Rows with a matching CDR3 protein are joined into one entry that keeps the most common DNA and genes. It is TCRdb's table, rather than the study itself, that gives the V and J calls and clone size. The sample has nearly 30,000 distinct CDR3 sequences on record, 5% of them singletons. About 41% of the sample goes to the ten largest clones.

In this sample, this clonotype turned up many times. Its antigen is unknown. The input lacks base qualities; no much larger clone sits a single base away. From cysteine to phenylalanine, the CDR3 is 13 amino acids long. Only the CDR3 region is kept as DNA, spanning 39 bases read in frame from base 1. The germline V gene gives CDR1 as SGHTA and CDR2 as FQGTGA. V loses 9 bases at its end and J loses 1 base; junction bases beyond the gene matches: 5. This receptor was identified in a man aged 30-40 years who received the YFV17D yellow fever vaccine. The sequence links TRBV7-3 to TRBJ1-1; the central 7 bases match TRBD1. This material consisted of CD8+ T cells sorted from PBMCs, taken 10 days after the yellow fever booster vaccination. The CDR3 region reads CASGTAKNTEAFF. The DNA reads TGTGCCAGTGGGACAGCTAAGAACACTGAAGCTTTCTTT.